This T cell receptor (beta chain) appears in the sequencing data of a study of long-term antiretroviral therapy in people with HIV. Study in general: The 2015 recommendation for immediate ART came about a decade after the earliest samples.

Sequencing used immunoSEQ v3.0 at survey level. The repertoire was sequenced with immunoSEQ multiplex PCR; TCRdb's copy has only in-frame clones and lacks some. The repertoire holds 35,000 to 45,000 clones, with about four fifths as singletons. V was trimmed by 4 bases and J by 3 bases, leaving 14 bases between them. The CDR3 is made up of 14 amino acids. The V gene's germline CDR1 is SGDLS and CDR2 YYNGEE. Every participant with HIV received treatment in the United States. Each specimen consisted of roughly 1-10 million cryopreserved PBMC prior to extraction of DNA. This sequence originates from a man between 18 and 29 years old with HIV. This rearrangement joins TRBV9 to TRBJ2-7; the D gene is possibly TRBD1 (5 bases). Sequencing was performed on unsorted PBMCs, taken 1 year after starting antiretroviral therapy. CDR3 loop: CASSKVPGNYEQYF. The CDR3 region has the DNA TGTGCCAGCAGCAAAGTTCCAGGGAACTACGAGCAGTACTTC. Filled out from reference TRBV9 and TRBJ2-7, the complete variable domain reads DSGVTQTPKHLITATGQRVTLRCSPRSGDLSVYWYQQSLDQGLQFLIQYYNGEERAKGNILERFSAQQFPDLHSELNLSSLELGDSALYFCASSKVPGNYEQYFGPGTRLTVT.